The 30 T cell receptor beta chains below all came from one sample that was sequenced in a study of cytomegalovirus exposure and HLA in healthy donors. Vbeta (60) and Jbeta (13) primers were used in the PCR. TCRdb's copy holds only in-frame clones and misses some; the assay was immunoSEQ multiplex PCR. This sample has about 140,000 clones, with around 80% found just once. The specimen was PBMCs. The receptors were sampled from a young man in good health and CMV-seropositive.

The V and J genes are TRBV28 and TRBJ2-2, with D possibly TRBD1 on 5 matching bases. The germline V gene encodes CDR1 MDHEN and CDR2 SYDVKM. Trimming stripped 7 bases from V and 3 bases from J, with 15 bases between. The CDR3 is 15 amino acids. The CDR3 DNA reads as TGTGCCAGCACCATGGACAATCGTCACACCGGGGAGCTGTTTTTT. Protein sequence: CASTMDNRHTGELFF.

The chain carries TRBV7-9 and TRBJ2-1, with 8 bases fitting TRBD2. CDR1 SEHNR and CDR2 FQNEAQ come from the germline V gene (reference sequence). The ends lost 8 bases at V and 7 bases at J; junction bases unmatched: 10. CDR3 length: 14 residues. The CDR3 here is CASSPGLAVNEQFF. The CDR3 region has the DNA TGTGCCAGCTCCCCCGGACTAGCTGTAAATGAGCAGTTCTTC. Supplemented by reference TRBV7-9 and TRBJ2-1, the full variable domain reads DTGVSQNPRHKITKRGQNVTFRCDPISEHNRLYWYRQTLGQGPEFLTYFQNEAQLEKSRLLSDRFSAERPKGSFSTLEIQRTEQGDSAMYLCASSPGLAVNEQFFGPGTRLTVL.

The chain has TRBV6-1 and TRBJ1-3; 11 nucleotides match TRBD1. The J segment lost 3 bases and the V segment lost 3 bases, leaving 7 bases of the junction unmatched. Germline CDR1 and CDR2: MNHNS and SASEGT. The CDR3 is 17 residues long. The CDR3 bases are TGTGCCAGCAGTGATATGGAGGGACAGGGGGTTGGAAACACCATATATTTT. Translation: CASSDMEGQGVGNTIYF.

The chain links TRBV29-1 to TRBJ2-1; D is unclear. The CDR3 extends over 13 amino acids. Per germline, CDR1 SQVTM and CDR2 ANQGSEA. V shed 7 bases and J shed 7 bases, with 17 bases lying between them. This CDR3 reads CSAPRPGRNEQFF. The CDR3 bases are TGCAGCGCCCCAAGGCCAGGTAGGAATGAGCAGTTCTTC.

The chain recombines TRBV11-1 with TRBJ2-7, with 11 positions matching TRBD1. The V and J ends lost 6 bases and 3 bases, in that order; junction bases with no gene match: 7. This CDR3 comprises 15 residues. Germline CDR1 is SGHAT and CDR2 is FQDESV (reference sequence). The CDR3: CASSRGQGVIYEQYF. The CDR3 region has the DNA TGTGCCAGCAGTCGGGGACAGGGGGTTATCTACGAGCAGTACTTC. The full variable domain, its missing parts supplied by reference TRBV11-1 and TRBJ2-7, is EAEVAQSPRYKITEKSQAVAFWCDPISGHATLYWYRQILGQGPELLVQFQDESVVDDSQLPKDRFSAERLKGVDSTLKIQPAELGDSAMYLCASSRGQGVIYEQYFGPGTRLTVT.

The genes are TRBV28 and TRBJ1-4; tentatively, D is TRBD1 (5 bases). Germline V gives CDR1 MDHEN, CDR2 SYDVKM. V was clipped by 3 bases and J by 8 bases, with 13 bases between them. The CDR3 loop spans 14 amino acids. Here the CDR3 DNA reads TGTGCCAGCAGTTTGGCAGGGCCCCTGGAAAAACTGTTTTTT. Translation: CASSLAGPLEKLFF.

This clone was seen a single time. The rearrangement uses TRBV6-6 and TRBJ1-2; TRBD1 aligns across 9 bases. This CDR3 is built from 14 residues. The V and J ends lost 0 bases and 4 bases, in that order; junction bases with no gene match: 0. Per germline, CDR1 MNHNY and CDR2 SVGAGI (reference sequence). DNA of the CDR3: TGTGCCAGCAGTTACTCGACAGGGGGCTATGGCTACACCTTC. Amino acids: CASSYSTGGYGYTF.

The V gene is TRBV4-1, the J gene TRBJ2-3; no clear D gene. The germline V gene has CDR1 MGHRA and CDR2 YSYEKL. This CDR3 contains 13 residues. The germline V and J ends were trimmed by 4 bases and 3 bases, with 8 bases remaining between them. CDR3: CASSPPSTDTQYF. For the CDR3, the DNA is TGCGCCAGCAGCCCCCCTAGTACAGATACGCAGTATTTT.

This chain uses TRBV10-3 with TRBJ2-7, with 10 bases lining up with TRBD1. Germline V CDR1 and CDR2: ENHRY, SYGVKD. This CDR3 is built from 14 residues. The junction had 5 bases not matched to a gene; V was cut back by 5 bases and J by 4 bases. CDR3 DNA: TGTGCCATCAGTCCAGGACAGGGGGGATACGAGCAGTACTTC. Translating it yields CAISPGQGGYEQYF.

V and J are TRBV6-1 and TRBJ2-7; D might be TRBD1 (6 bases). Germline V gene data show CDR1 as MNHNS and CDR2 as SASEGT. Trimming shortened V by 11 bases and J by 3 bases, and 14 bases separated the two germline ends. The CDR3 extends over 12 amino acids. The DNA for the CDR3 is TGTGCCGCCGAGACAGGATACTACGAGCAGTACTTC. Protein sequence: CAAETGYYEQYF.

The chain uses TRBV7-8 and TRBJ1-5, with 9 bases identical to TRBD1. V was pared by 5 bases and J by 6 bases, with 17 bases of the junction left unmatched. Germline CDR1 reads SGHVS; CDR2 reads FQNEAQ. The CDR3 spans 18 residues. CDR3 nucleotide sequence: TGTGCCAGCAGCCTCAGCTCTCCGGACAGGGGATTAGGTCAGCCCCAGCATTTT. Its translation: CASSLSSPDRGLGQPQHF.

The genes are TRBV5-6 and TRBJ2-1; D is perhaps TRBD2 (5 bases). Between the trimmed V and J ends, which lost 0 bases and 0 bases, there was a span of 13 bases. From germline, CDR1 is SGHDT and CDR2 YYEEEE. The CDR3 is made up of 17 amino acids. The CDR3 DNA sequence: TGTGCCAGCAGCTTGGCGGGGTATAGGAGCTCCTACAATGAGCAGTTCTTC. Protein sequence: CASSLAGYRSSYNEQFF.

The chain has TRBV25-1 and TRBJ2-6; D is ambiguous. Germline CDR1 MGHDK, CDR2 SYGVNS. V lost 1 base and J lost 2, with 9 bases in between. CDR3 size: 16 residues. The CDR3 loop reads CASSESGRTGANVLTF. CDR3 coding DNA: TGTGCCAGCAGTGAATCCGGCAGGACTGGGGCCAACGTCCTGACTTTC.

The chain has TRBV11-2 and TRBJ2-2; 7 nucleotides agree with TRBD2. This CDR3 comprises 16 residues. In germline, CDR1 is SGHAT, CDR2 FQNNGV. J lost 4 bases, V lost 5 bases, and 10 bases had no gene match. The CDR3 sequence is CASSPTAGAVTGELFF. DNA of the CDR3: TGTGCCAGCAGCCCGACGGCGGGAGCGGTCACCGGGGAGCTGTTTTTT.

The table lists this clone with a count of one. The V gene is TRBV27, the J gene TRBJ2-1, with 8 bases lining up with TRBD2. The CDR3 is 13 amino acids. After removal of 3 bases from V and 9 bases from J, the junction contained 4 bases not matched to a gene. Looked up from germline, CDR1 is MNHEY and CDR2 is SMNVEV (reference sequence). The CDR3 nucleotides are TGTGCCAGCAGTTTTGCCCGGGGGGGTGAGCAGTTCTTC. It encodes CASSFARGGEQFF.

This clone was observed a few times. The chain combines TRBV18 with TRBJ2-7, with a tentative D call TRBD1 (6 bases). V was clipped by 3 bases and J by 6 bases, with 9 bases between them. This CDR3 is built from 12 residues. Germline V CDR1 and CDR2: KGHSH, LQKENI. CDR3 nucleotide sequence: TGTGCCAGCTCACCGGCAGGGGCCGAGCAGTACTTC. Translated: CASSPAGAEQYF.

This chain uses TRBV6-1 with TRBJ2-2; TRBD2 agrees at 7 bases. Germline V lookup: CDR1 MNHNS, CDR2 SASEGT. V shed 5 bases, J shed 0 bases, and the junction held 3 bases outside the gene matches. This CDR3 comprises 15 residues. CDR3 in DNA: TGTGCCAGCAGTTCTAGCGGCTCGAACACCGGGGAGCTGTTTTTT. Amino acid sequence: CASSSSGSNTGELFF.

The chain carries TRBV2 and TRBJ1-4; no clear D. This CDR3 is 15 amino acids long. The germline V and J ends were trimmed by 2 bases and 8 bases, with 15 bases remaining between them. Germline CDR1 is SNHLY and CDR2 is FYNNEI. The CDR3: CASSENMAGGEKLFF. The CDR3 DNA sequence: TGTGCCAGCAGTGAAAATATGGCGGGAGGGGAAAAACTGTTTTTT.

This clone was picked up one time. This chain joins TRBV11-3 and TRBJ2-2; D possibly corresponds to TRBD1 (6 bases). Germline lookup yields CDR1 SGHNT and CDR2 YENEEA. CDR3 size: 13 residues. V shed 4 bases and J shed 5 bases, with 8 bases lying between them. The CDR3 sequence: CASSSTGTGELFF. The CDR3 DNA reads TGTGCCAGCAGCTCGACAGGAACCGGGGAGCTGTTTTTT.

The CDR3 DNA follows: TGCGCCAGCAGCGTAGACAGTCAAAGCTCCTACAATGAGCAGTTCTTC. It is translated as CASSVDSQSSYNEQFF. The J gene is TRBJ2-1, the V gene TRBV4-1, with a possible D match to TRBD1 (5 bases). This CDR3 is built from 16 residues. CDR1 MGHRA and CDR2 YSYEKL come from the germline V gene. V lost 5 bases and J 0 bases, leaving 14 bases between the germline ends.

The gene calls are TRBV27 and TRBJ2-7; D possibly corresponds to TRBD2 (6 bases). CDR1 and CDR2 (germline): MNHEY, SMNVEV (reference sequence). There are 14 residues in the CDR3. Trimming left V 1 base short and J 2 bases short, with 9 bases between. The CDR3 DNA is TGTGCCAGCAGTTTATTCGGGACTGCCTACGAGCAGTACTTC. Encoded protein: CASSLFGTAYEQYF.

The J gene is TRBJ1-4, the V gene TRBV5-4; unclear D gene. The CDR3 extends over 14 amino acids. V was trimmed by 3 bases and J by 8 bases, leaving 14 bases between them. Germline CDR1 SGHNT, CDR2 YYREEE (reference sequence). The CDR3 DNA follows: TGTGCCAGCAGCTCCGGGGTTCTTAACGAAAAACTGTTTTTT. It codes for CASSSGVLNEKLFF.

This clone appeared a few times. The V and J genes are TRBV11-3 and TRBJ2-1; 14 bases are a match to TRBD2. Germline V lookup: CDR1 SGHNT, CDR2 YENEEA. The length of the CDR3 is 18 residues. V dropped 0 bases and J dropped 4; count of bases not matched to a gene: 5. As DNA, the CDR3 is TGTGCCAGCAGCTTAGAGGCGGGACTAGCGGGAGCATACAATGAGCAGTTCTTC. Its translation: CASSLEAGLAGAYNEQFF.

The chain has TRBV7-2 and TRBJ2-7, with 8 bases lining up with TRBD2. Trimming removed 4 bases from V and 3 bases from J; junction bases left unmatched: 11. CDR1 SGHTA and CDR2 FQGNSA come from the germline V gene. CDR3 length: 16 amino acids. CDR3 bases: TGTGCCAGCAGCTCCCACCCGGGGGGGGGCCACTACGAGCAGTACTTC. Encoded protein: CASSSHPGGGHYEQYF.

The chain recombines TRBV5-1 with TRBJ2-6; weak D call: TRBD1 (6 bases). Germline V lookup: CDR1 SGHRS, CDR2 YFSETQ. V lost 0 bases, J lost 1 base, and 11 bases lay in between. There are 17 residues in the CDR3. CDR3 coding DNA: TGCGCCAGCAGCTTGGAACAGGGACGTTCTGGGGCCAACGTCCTGACTTTC. Translated, it gives CASSLEQGRSGANVLTF.

The chain uses TRBV27 and TRBJ2-1, with 7 bases identical to TRBD2. CDR1 is MNHEY, CDR2 SMNVEV, per germline (reference sequence). The CDR3 spans 15 residues. The V gene end was trimmed by 1 base and the J gene end by 4 bases; junction bases not matched to a gene: 4. CDR3 bases: TGTGCCAGCAGTTTATGGCCAGCGGGGTACAATGAGCAGTTCTTC. Translating it yields CASSLWPAGYNEQFF.

The J gene is TRBJ2-2, the V gene TRBV6-6; D perhaps matches TRBD2 (6 bases). The CDR3 sequence is 14 residues long. Germline V gives CDR1 MNHNY, CDR2 SVGAGI (reference sequence). The DNA for the CDR3 is TGTGCAATAGCCAACGGGGGTTTTACCGGGGAGCTGTTTTTT. The encoded protein is CAIANGGFTGELFF.

The V gene is TRBV9, the J gene TRBJ2-3; D call uncertain. Germline V gene lookup returns CDR1 SGDLS and CDR2 YYNGEE. Trimming removed 0 bases from V and 2 bases from J, with 13 bases in between. The CDR3 runs to 16 residues. CDR3: CASSVAGRRNTDTQYF. For the CDR3, the DNA is TGTGCCAGCAGCGTAGCGGGTAGACGAAACACAGATACGCAGTATTTT. Variable domain in full (rest from reference TRBV9 and TRBJ2-3): DSGVTQTPKHLITATGQRVTLRCSPRSGDLSVYWYQQSLDQGLQFLIQYYNGEERAKGNILERFSAQQFPDLHSELNLSSLELGDSALYFCASSVAGRRNTDTQYFGPGTRLTVL.

This clone has more than one count but fewer than ten. This sequence joins TRBV5-1 and TRBJ1-1; 11 bases are a match to TRBD1. V dropped 8 bases and J dropped 6; count of bases not matched to a gene: 6. The germline V gene encodes CDR1 SGHRS and CDR2 YFSETQ. There are 13 residues in the CDR3. CDR3 residues: CASRTGGLSEAFF. CDR3 coding DNA: TGCGCCAGTAGGACAGGGGGCCTCTCTGAAGCTTTCTTT.

The DNA for the CDR3 is TGCAGCGTTGAACGCGCCGACGGGGTTTTCTATGAAGCTTTCTTT. Translating it yields CSVERADGVFYEAFF. This chain links TRBV29-1 with TRBJ1-1; D is undetermined. The germline V gene has CDR1 SQVTM and CDR2 ANQGSEA. The CDR3 is 15 residues long. The germline V and J ends were trimmed by 2 bases and 7 bases, with 20 bases remaining between them.